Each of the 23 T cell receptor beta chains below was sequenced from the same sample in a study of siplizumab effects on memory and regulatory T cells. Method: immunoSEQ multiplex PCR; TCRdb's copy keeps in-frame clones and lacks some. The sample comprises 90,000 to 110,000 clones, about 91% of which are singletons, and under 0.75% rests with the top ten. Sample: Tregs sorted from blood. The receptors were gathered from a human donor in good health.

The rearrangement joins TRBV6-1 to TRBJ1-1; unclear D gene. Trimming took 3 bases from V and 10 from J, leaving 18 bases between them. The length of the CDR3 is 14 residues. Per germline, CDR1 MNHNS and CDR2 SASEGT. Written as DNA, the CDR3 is TGTGCCAGCAGTGACTTAGTTGGATGGTCTGTAGCTTTCTTT. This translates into CASSDLVGWSVAFF.

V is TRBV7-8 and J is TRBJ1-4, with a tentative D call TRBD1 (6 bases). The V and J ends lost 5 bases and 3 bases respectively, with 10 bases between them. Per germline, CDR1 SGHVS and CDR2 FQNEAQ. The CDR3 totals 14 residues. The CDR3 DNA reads TGTGCCAGCAGCCCTAGGACAGCTAATGAAAAACTGTTTTTT. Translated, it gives CASSPRTANEKLFF. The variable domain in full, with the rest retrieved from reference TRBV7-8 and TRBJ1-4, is GAGVSQSPRYKVAKRGQDVALRCDPISGHVSLFWYQQALGQGPEFLTYFQNEAQLDKSGLPSDRFFAERPEGSVSTLKIQRTQQEDSAVYLCASSPRTANEKLFFGSGTQLSVL.

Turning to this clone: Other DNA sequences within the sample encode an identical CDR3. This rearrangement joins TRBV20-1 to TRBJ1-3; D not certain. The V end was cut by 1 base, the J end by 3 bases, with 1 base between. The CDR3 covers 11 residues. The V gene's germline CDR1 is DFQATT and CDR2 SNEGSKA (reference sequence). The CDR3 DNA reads TGCAGTGCTAGAGGTGGAAACACCATATATTTT. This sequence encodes CSARGGNTIYF.

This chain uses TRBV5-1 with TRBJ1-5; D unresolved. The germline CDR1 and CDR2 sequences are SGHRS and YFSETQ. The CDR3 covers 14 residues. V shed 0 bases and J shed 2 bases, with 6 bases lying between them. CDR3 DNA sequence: TGCGCCAGCAGCTTGGCAGGTGGCAATCAGCCCCAGCATTTT. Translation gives CASSLAGGNQPQHF.

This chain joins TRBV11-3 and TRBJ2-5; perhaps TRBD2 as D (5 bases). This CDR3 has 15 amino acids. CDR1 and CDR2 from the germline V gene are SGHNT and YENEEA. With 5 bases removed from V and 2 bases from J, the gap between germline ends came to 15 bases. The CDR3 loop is CASSLGRLSQETQYF. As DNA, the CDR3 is TGTGCCAGCAGCCTGGGGAGACTGTCGCAAGAGACCCAGTACTTC.

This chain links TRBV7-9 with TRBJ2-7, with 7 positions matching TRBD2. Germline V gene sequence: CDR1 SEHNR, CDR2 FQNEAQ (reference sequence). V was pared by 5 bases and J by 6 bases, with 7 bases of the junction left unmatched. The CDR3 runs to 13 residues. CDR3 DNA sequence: TGTGCCAGCAGCCCGGGATCGGGGGGCGAGCAGTACTTC. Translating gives CASSPGSGGEQYF.

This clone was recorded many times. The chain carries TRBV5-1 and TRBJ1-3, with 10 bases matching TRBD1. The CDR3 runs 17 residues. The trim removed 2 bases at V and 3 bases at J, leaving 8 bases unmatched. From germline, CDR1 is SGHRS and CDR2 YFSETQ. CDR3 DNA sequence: TGCGCCAGCAGCTTCCTTCAGACAGGGGGCATTGGAAACACCATATATTTT. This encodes CASSFLQTGGIGNTIYF.

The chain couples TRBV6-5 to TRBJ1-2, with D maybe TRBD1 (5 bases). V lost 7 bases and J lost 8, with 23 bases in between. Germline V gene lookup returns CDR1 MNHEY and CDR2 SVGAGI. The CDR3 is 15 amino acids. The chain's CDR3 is CASTRRTGLLAGYTF. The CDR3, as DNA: TGTGCCAGCACCCGCCGCACAGGCCTTCTCGCCGGCTACACCTTC.

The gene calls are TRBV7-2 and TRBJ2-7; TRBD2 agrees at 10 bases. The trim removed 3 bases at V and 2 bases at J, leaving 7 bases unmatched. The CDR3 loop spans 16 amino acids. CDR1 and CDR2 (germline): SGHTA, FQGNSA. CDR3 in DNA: TGTGCCAGCAGCTTTTCTTCAGCGGGAGGGACCTACGAGCAGTACTTC. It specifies CASSFSSAGGTYEQYF.

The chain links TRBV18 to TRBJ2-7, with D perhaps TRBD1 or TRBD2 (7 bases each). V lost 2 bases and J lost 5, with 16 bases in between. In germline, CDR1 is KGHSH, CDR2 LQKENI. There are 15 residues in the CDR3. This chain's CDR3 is CASSPWEGAGHEQYF. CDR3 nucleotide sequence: TGTGCCAGCTCACCATGGGAGGGGGCTGGCCACGAGCAGTACTTC. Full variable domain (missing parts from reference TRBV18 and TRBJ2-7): NAGVMQNPRHLVRRRGQEARLRCSPMKGHSHVYWYRQLPEEGLKFMVYLQKENIIDESGMPKERFSAEFPKEGPSILRIQQVVRGDSAAYFCASSPWEGAGHEQYFGPGTRLTVT.

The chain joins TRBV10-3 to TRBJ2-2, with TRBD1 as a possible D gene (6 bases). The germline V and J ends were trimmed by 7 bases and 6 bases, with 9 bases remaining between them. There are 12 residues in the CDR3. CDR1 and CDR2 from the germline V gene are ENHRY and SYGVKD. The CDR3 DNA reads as TGTGCCATCAATTCAGGGGCCGGGGAGCTGTTTTTT. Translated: CAINSGAGELFF.

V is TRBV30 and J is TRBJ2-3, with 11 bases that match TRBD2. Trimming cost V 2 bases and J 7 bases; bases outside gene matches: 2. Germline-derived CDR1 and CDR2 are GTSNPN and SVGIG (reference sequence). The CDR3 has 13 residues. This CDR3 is CAWSRLAGYTQYF. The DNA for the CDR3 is TGTGCCTGGAGTCGACTAGCGGGGTATACGCAGTATTTT.

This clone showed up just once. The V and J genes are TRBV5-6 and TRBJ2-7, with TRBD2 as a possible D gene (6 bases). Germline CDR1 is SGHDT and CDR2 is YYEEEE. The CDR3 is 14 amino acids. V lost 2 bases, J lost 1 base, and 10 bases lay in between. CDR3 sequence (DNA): TGTGCCAGCAGCTTCCGGGGGTCGTCCTACGAGCAGTACTTC. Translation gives CASSFRGSSYEQYF.

The CDR3: CASSMDRFYGYTF. The CDR3 bases are TGTGCCAGCAGCATGGACAGGTTCTATGGCTACACCTTC. The chain employs TRBV11-2 and TRBJ1-2, with 7 bases that match TRBD1. V dropped 5 bases and J dropped 4; count of bases not matched to a gene: 4. CDR1 is SGHAT, CDR2 FQNNGV, per germline. The CDR3 contains 13 residues.

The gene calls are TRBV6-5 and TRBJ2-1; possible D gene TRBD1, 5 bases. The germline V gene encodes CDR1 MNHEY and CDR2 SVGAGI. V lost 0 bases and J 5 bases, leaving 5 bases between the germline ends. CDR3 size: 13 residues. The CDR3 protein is CASSYSQDNEQFF. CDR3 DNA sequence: TGTGCCAGCAGTTACTCACAGGACAATGAGCAGTTCTTC.

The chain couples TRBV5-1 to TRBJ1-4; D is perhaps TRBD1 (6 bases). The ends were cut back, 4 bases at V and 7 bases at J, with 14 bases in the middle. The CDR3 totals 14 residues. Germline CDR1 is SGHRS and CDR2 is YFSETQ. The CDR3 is CASSLGGAGEKLFF. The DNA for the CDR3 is TGCGCCAGCAGCCTAGGGGGGGCAGGTGAAAAACTGTTTTTT.

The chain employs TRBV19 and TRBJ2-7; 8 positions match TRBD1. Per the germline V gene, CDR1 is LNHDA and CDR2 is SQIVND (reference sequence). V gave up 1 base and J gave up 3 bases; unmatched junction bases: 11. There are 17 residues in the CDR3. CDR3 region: CASSIGEGTGPFYEQYF. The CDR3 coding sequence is TGTGCCAGTAGTATAGGCGAGGGGACAGGACCATTCTACGAGCAGTACTTC. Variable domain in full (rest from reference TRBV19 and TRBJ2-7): DGGITQSPKYLFRKEGQNVTLSCEQNLNHDAMYWYRQDPGQGLRLIYYSQIVNDFQKGDIAEGYSVSREKKESFPLTVTSAQKNPTAFYLCASSIGEGTGPFYEQYFGPGTRLTVT.

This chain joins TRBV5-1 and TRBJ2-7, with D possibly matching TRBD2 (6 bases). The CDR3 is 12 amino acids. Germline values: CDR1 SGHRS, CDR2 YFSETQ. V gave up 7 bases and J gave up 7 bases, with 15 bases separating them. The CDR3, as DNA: TGCGCCAGCCGGGGGTTTGCGTTGGAGCAGTACTTC. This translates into CASRGFALEQYF. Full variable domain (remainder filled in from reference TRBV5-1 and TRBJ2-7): KAGVTQTPRYLIKTRGQQVTLSCSPISGHRSVSWYQQTPGQGLQFLFEYFSETQRNKGNFPGRFSGRQFSNSRSEMNVSTLELGDSALYLCASRGFALEQYFGPGTRLTVT.

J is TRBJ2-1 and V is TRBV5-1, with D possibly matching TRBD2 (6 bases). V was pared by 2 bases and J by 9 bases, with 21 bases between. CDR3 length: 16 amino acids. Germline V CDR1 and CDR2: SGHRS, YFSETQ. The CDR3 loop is CASSFPSGTRRGEQFF. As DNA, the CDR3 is TGCGCCAGCAGCTTCCCTTCCGGGACGCGGAGGGGTGAGCAGTTCTTC.

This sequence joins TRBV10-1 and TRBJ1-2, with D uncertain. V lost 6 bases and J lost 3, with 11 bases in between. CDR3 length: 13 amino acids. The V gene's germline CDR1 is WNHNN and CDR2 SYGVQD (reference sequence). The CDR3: CASSPDGYYGYTF. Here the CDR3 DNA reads TGCGCCAGCAGCCCGGACGGATACTATGGCTACACCTTC.

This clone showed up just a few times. The CDR3 protein is CASSLDSPLHF. The CDR3 nucleotides are TGTGCCAGCAGCTTAGACTCACCCCTCCACTTT. The chain couples TRBV7-9 to TRBJ1-6; unclear D gene. Trimming left V 1 base short and J 10 bases short, with 2 bases between. CDR1 and CDR2 (germline): SEHNR, FQNEAQ (reference sequence). This CDR3 has 11 residues.

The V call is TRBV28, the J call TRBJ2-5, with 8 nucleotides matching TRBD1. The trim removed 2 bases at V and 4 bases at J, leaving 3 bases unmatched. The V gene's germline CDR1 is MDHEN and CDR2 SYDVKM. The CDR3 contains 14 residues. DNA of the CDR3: TGTGCCAGCAGTTTAGGGGACAGGATAGAGACCCAGTACTTC. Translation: CASSLGDRIETQYF.

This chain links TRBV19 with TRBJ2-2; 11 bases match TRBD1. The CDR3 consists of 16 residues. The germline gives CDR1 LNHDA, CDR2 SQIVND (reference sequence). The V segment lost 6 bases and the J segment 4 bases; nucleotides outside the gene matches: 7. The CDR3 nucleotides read TGTGCCAGTAGGCCCCTCGGGACAGGGGGCACCGGGGAGCTGTTTTTT. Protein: CASRPLGTGGTGELFF.